Listed below are T cell receptor beta chains from one sample, sequenced in a study of T cell responses to AZD1222 COVID-19 vaccine. Generated by immunoSEQ multiplex PCR, the TCRdb table keeps only in-frame clones and is missing some. The data contain 120,000 or so clones, around 88% of them singletons. This specimen consisted of peripheral blood, obtained on day 0 of MenACWY control vaccination. These receptor sequences come from an adult in good health. CDR3s include the opening cysteine and the closing phenylalanine or tryptophan. The D gene is left open where the match is weak. Size tells how often a clone was seen (once, few, many) or the class of an expanded clone, and some rows leave it out.

clone size: few
J gene: TRBJ2-5
D gene: NA
V gene: TRBV30
CDR3 protein: CAWSTLAKETQYF
CDR3 DNA: TGTGCCTGGAGTACGCTAGCCAAAGAGACCCAGTACTTC

clone size: NA
J gene: TRBJ1-6
D gene: TRBD1
V gene: TRBV6-2/TRBV6-3
CDR3 protein: CASSRLGTGGSVYNSPLHF
CDR3 DNA: TGTGCCAGCAGTCGCCTCGGGACAGGAGGATCTGTCTATAATTCACCCCTCCACTTT

clone size: NA
J gene: TRBJ2-3
D gene: TRBD1
V gene: TRBV7-7
CDR3 protein: CASSRDRESDTQYF
CDR3 DNA: TGTGCCAGCAGCCGCGACAGGGAATCAGATACGCAGTATTTT

clone size: NA
J gene: TRBJ2-6
D gene: TRBD1
V gene: TRBV19
CDR3 protein: CASSIAPGGGGANVLTF
CDR3 DNA: TGTGCCAGTAGTATAGCCCCAGGGGGCGGTGGGGCCAACGTCCTGACTTTC

clone size: NA
J gene: TRBJ2-2
D gene: TRBD1
V gene: TRBV5-1
CDR3 protein: CASSPGTGGSGELFF
CDR3 DNA: TGCGCCAGCAGCCCGGGGACAGGGGGTTCCGGGGAGCTGTTTTTT

clone size: NA
J gene: TRBJ2-5
D gene: TRBD1
V gene: TRBV9
CDR3 protein: CASSASTGIVQTQYF
CDR3 DNA: TGTGCCAGCAGCGCCTCGACAGGGATCGTGCAGACCCAGTACTTC

clone size: NA
J gene: TRBJ2-7
D gene: TRBD2
V gene: TRBV4-2
CDR3 protein: CASRSTSGDSYEQYF
CDR3 DNA: TGTGCCAGCAGGTCGACTAGCGGTGACTCCTACGAGCAGTACTTC

clone size: NA
J gene: TRBJ2-7
D gene: NA
V gene: TRBV7-9
CDR3 protein: CASSSIQGSQGQYF
CDR3 DNA: TGTGCCAGCAGCTCAATACAGGGCAGCCAAGGGCAGTACTTC

clone size: few
J gene: TRBJ1-5
D gene: NA
V gene: TRBV27
CDR3 protein: CASSLRQVSNQPQHF
CDR3 DNA: TGTGCCAGCAGTCTAAGACAGGTTAGCAATCAGCCCCAGCATTTT

clone size: NA
J gene: TRBJ2-5
D gene: NA
V gene: TRBV14
CDR3 protein: CASNRIGEETQYF
CDR3 DNA: TGTGCCAGCAATCGGATTGGCGAAGAGACCCAGTACTTC

clone size: once
J gene: TRBJ1-2
D gene: NA
V gene: TRBV19
CDR3 protein: CASRTGTNRGYTF
CDR3 DNA: TGTGCCAGTAGAACCGGGACAAACCGTGGCTACACCTTC

clone size: NA
J gene: TRBJ1-5
D gene: NA
V gene: TRBV25-1
CDR3 protein: CASSVGSNQPQHF
CDR3 DNA: TGTGCCAGCAGTGTGGGGAGCAATCAGCCCCAGCATTTT

clone size: NA
J gene: TRBJ1-5
D gene: NA
V gene: TRBV12-3/TRBV12-4
CDR3 protein: CASSLTGIQPQHF
CDR3 DNA: TGTGCCAGCAGTTTGACAGGAATTCAGCCCCAGCATTTT

clone size: NA
J gene: TRBJ1-3
D gene: NA
V gene: TRBV7-2
CDR3 protein: CASSPRGQPSSGNTIYF
CDR3 DNA: TGTGCCAGCAGCCCCAGGGGTCAACCCTCCTCTGGAAACACCATATATTTT

clone size: NA
J gene: TRBJ2-3
D gene: NA
V gene: TRBV27
CDR3 protein: CASSLRGDTQYF
CDR3 DNA: TGTGCCAGCAGTTTACGGGGAGATACGCAGTATTTT

clone size: NA
J gene: TRBJ2-1
D gene: NA
V gene: TRBV6-4
CDR3 protein: CASSDSGHREVGEQFF
CDR3 DNA: TGTGCCAGCAGTGACTCCGGCCACAGGGAGGTCGGTGAGCAGTTCTTC

clone size: NA
J gene: TRBJ2-7
D gene: TRBD1
V gene: TRBV28
CDR3 protein: CASSKPGQGPGEQYF
CDR3 DNA: TGTGCCAGCAGTAAACCGGGACAGGGTCCTGGGGAGCAGTACTTC

clone size: NA
J gene: TRBJ1-2
D gene: TRBD1
V gene: TRBV7-8
CDR3 protein: CASSIDRGYYGYTF
CDR3 DNA: TGTGCCAGCAGCATTGACAGGGGGTACTATGGCTACACCTTC

clone size: NA
J gene: TRBJ2-7
D gene: TRBD1
V gene: TRBV5-6
CDR3 protein: CASSLGGTGSYEQYF
CDR3 DNA: TGTGCCAGCAGCTTGGGGGGGACAGGGTCCTACGAGCAGTACTTC

clone size: NA
J gene: TRBJ2-2
D gene: NA
V gene: TRBV18
CDR3 protein: CASSAGTGNTGELFF
CDR3 DNA: TGTGCCAGCTCGGCGGGGACGGGTAACACCGGGGAGCTGTTTTTT

clone size: few
J gene: TRBJ1-5
D gene: NA
V gene: TRBV24-1
CDR3 protein: CATSDFWGTQHF
CDR3 DNA: TGTGCCACCAGTGATTTCTGGGGGACCCAGCATTTT

clone size: once
J gene: TRBJ1-2
D gene: NA
V gene: TRBV19
CDR3 protein: CASMQGRSGYTF
CDR3 DNA: TGTGCCAGTATGCAGGGTCGATCTGGCTACACCTTC

clone size: NA
J gene: TRBJ2-1
D gene: NA
V gene: TRBV7-9
CDR3 protein: CASSQERWEYNEQFF
CDR3 DNA: TGTGCCAGCAGCCAGGAGAGATGGGAATACAATGAGCAGTTCTTC

clone size: NA
J gene: TRBJ2-3
D gene: TRBD2
V gene: TRBV7-2
CDR3 protein: CASSYLAGTSTDTQYF
CDR3 DNA: TGTGCCAGCAGCTACCTAGCGGGAACTAGCACAGATACGCAGTATTTT

clone size: NA
J gene: TRBJ1-1
D gene: NA
V gene: TRBV5-4
CDR3 protein: CASSLAPGQAFF
CDR3 DNA: TGTGCCAGCAGCTTGGCCCCAGGCCAAGCTTTCTTT

clone size: NA
J gene: TRBJ2-1
D gene: NA
V gene: TRBV6-5
CDR3 protein: CASSYSYDQPNEQFF
CDR3 DNA: TGTGCCAGCAGTTACTCATATGACCAACCCAATGAGCAGTTCTTC

clone size: NA
J gene: TRBJ1-4
D gene: NA
V gene: TRBV21-1
CDR3 protein: CASSLVRWGVLFF
CDR3 DNA: TGTGCCAGCAGCCTAGTGCGTTGGGGGGTACTGTTTTTT

clone size: NA
J gene: TRBJ2-3
D gene: NA
V gene: TRBV2
CDR3 protein: CASSVRSGSRTDTQYF
CDR3 DNA: TGTGCCAGCAGTGTTCGGAGTGGGAGTAGGACAGATACGCAGTATTTT

clone size: NA
J gene: TRBJ2-5
D gene: TRBD2
V gene: TRBV6-1
CDR3 protein: CASSEARLHGLAGRSQYF
CDR3 DNA: TGTGCCAGCAGTGAAGCCCGACTTCATGGACTAGCGGGTCGGTCCCAGTACTTC

clone size: NA
J gene: TRBJ2-1
D gene: NA
V gene: TRBV11-2
CDR3 protein: CASSLVGQGYNEQFF
CDR3 DNA: TGTGCCAGCAGCTTAGTCGGGCAGGGTTACAATGAGCAGTTCTTC

clone size: once
J gene: TRBJ2-1
D gene: NA
V gene: TRBV2
CDR3 protein: CAPTKVRGSYNEQFF
CDR3 DNA: TGTGCCCCGACCAAGGTTCGTGGCTCCTACAATGAGCAGTTCTTC

clone size: NA
J gene: TRBJ1-2
D gene: TRBD1
V gene: TRBV29-1
CDR3 protein: CSVDPTGNYGYTF
CDR3 DNA: TGCAGCGTTGACCCGACAGGGAACTATGGCTACACCTTC